These 24 T cell receptor beta chains originate from one sample sequenced in a study of early T cells in non-severe SARS-CoV-2 infection. TCRdb re-derived calls from the 5' RACE reads in MiXCR, one entry per CDR3 protein. The sample holds 97,000 or so distinct CDR3 sequences, 13% seen once. The sequencing sample was made of whole blood. The receptors stem from an adult who was a healthcare worker with PCR-confirmed SARS-CoV-2 infection or an uninfected control (not recorded which).

This clonotype has just a few counts. J is TRBJ2-3 and V is TRBV11-2, with unresolved D. Germline lookup yields CDR1 SGHAT and CDR2 FQNNGV. The CDR3 runs 12 residues. Trimming stripped 7 bases from V and 2 bases from J, with 7 bases between. CDR3 sequence reads: CASNPYTDTQYF. The CDR3 region has the DNA TGTGCCAGCAATCCCTACACAGATACGCAGTATTTT. Supplemented by reference TRBV11-2 and TRBJ2-3, the full variable domain reads EAGVAQSPRYKIIEKRQSVAFWCNPISGHATLYWYQQILGQGPKLLIQFQNNGVVDDSQLPKDRFSAERLKGVDSTLKIQPAKLEDSAVYLCASNPYTDTQYFGPGTRLTVL.

V usage is TRBV10-3 and J usage is TRBJ1-6; D uncertain. The CDR3 contains 15 residues. Germline V gives CDR1 ENHRY, CDR2 SYGVKD. Trimming removed 4 bases from V and 7 bases from J, with 14 bases in between. The chain's CDR3 is CAISASKQTNSPLHF. DNA for the CDR3: TGTGCCATCAGTGCCTCAAAACAAACCAATTCACCCCTCCACTTT.

V is TRBV24-1 and J is TRBJ2-3; TRBD2 is a possible D gene (6 bases). CDR1 and CDR2 (germline): KGHDR, SFDVKD. V was cut by 7 bases and J by 3 bases, with 13 bases left in between. This CDR3 region has 14 residues. CDR3 bases: TGTGCCACCAGCGGAGGGACGAGGACAGATACGCAGTATTTT. It encodes CATSGGTRTDTQYF.

This clonotype was observed a few times. V and J are TRBV12-3 or TRBV12-4 and TRBJ2-2; 7 positions match TRBD1. This CDR3 is 16 amino acids long. The V segment lost 7 bases and the J segment 4 bases; nucleotides outside the gene matches: 12. In DNA, the CDR3 is TGTGCCAGCATTCCCCGGGACAGTAATCCCACCGGGGAGCTGTTTTTT. Its protein is CASIPRDSNPTGELFF.

This rearrangement joins TRBV14 to TRBJ2-1, with TRBD1 matching 9 bases. The trim removed 1 base at V and 8 bases at J, leaving 9 bases unmatched. This CDR3 has 16 residues. Germline lookup yields CDR1 SGHDN and CDR2 FVKESK. For the CDR3, the DNA is TGTGCCAGCAGCCAAGGAAGGACAGGGGCTTGGGATGAGCAGTTCTTC. Its translation: CASSQGRTGAWDEQFF.

This chain connects TRBV29-1 to TRBJ2-3, with D hard to call. CDR3 length: 11 residues. CDR1 is SQVTM and CDR2 is ANQGSEA in the germline V gene. Trimming shortened V by 3 bases and J by 4 bases, and 5 bases separated the two germline ends. The CDR3 DNA reads as TGCAGCGTTGATAGGCCAGATACGCAGTATTTT. It yields the protein CSVDRPDTQYF.

This clonotype has only a few counts. CDR3 DNA sequence: TGCGCCAGCAGGGGGGAGCAGTACTTC. It translates to CASRGEQYF. The genes are TRBV23-1 and TRBJ2-7; no clear D gene. TRBV23-1 is known as an ORF, though its function is uncertain. This CDR3 is 9 amino acids long. The V end lost 6 bases, the J end lost 7 bases, and 4 bases lay between the germline ends.

This clonotype has just a few counts. The chain employs TRBV6-1 and TRBJ2-7; D remains ambiguous. The CDR3 sequence is 12 residues long. The ends were cut back, 2 bases at V and 3 bases at J, with 5 bases in the middle. Germline CDR1 MNHNS, CDR2 SASEGT. CDR3 bases: TGTGCCAGCAGTGAACCCCGCTACGAGCAGTACTTC. Translated: CASSEPRYEQYF.

This clonotype was seen a few times. This rearrangement joins TRBV2 to TRBJ2-7; TRBD1 agrees at 9 bases. V gave up 8 bases and J gave up 2 bases; unmatched junction bases: 4. The CDR3 covers 13 residues. The germline CDR1 and CDR2 sequences are SNHLY and FYNNEI. The CDR3 sequence: CASRTGGAYEQYF. CDR3 sequence (DNA): TGTGCCAGCCGAACAGGGGGCGCCTACGAGCAGTACTTC.

This clonotype showed up just a few times. The chain employs TRBV27 and TRBJ2-7; 9 nucleotides line up with TRBD2. The CDR3 length is 17 residues. J lost 2 bases, V lost 2 bases, and 10 bases had no gene match. CDR1 is MNHEY and CDR2 is SMNVEV in the germline V gene (reference sequence). This CDR3 is CASSLIASGVIPYEQYF. The DNA of the CDR3 is TGTGCCAGCAGTTTAATCGCTAGCGGGGTAATACCCTACGAGCAGTACTTC.

This clonotype was found many times. The chain couples TRBV25-1 to TRBJ2-3, with 15 bases aligning to TRBD2. This CDR3 has 16 residues. Germline trimming cut 8 bases from V and 6 bases from J; bases unmatched to any gene: 9. Looked up from germline, CDR1 is MGHDK and CDR2 is SYGVNS. The CDR3, as DNA: TGTGCCAGCCAACTCGGACTAGCGGGAGGGAGTGATACGCAGTATTTT. Amino acids: CASQLGLAGGSDTQYF.

V gene TRBV27 combines with J gene TRBJ1-5; 7 bases match TRBD1. Germline trimming cut 2 bases from V and 6 bases from J; bases unmatched to any gene: 1. Germline loops: CDR1 MNHEY, CDR2 SMNVEV (reference sequence). This CDR3 has 13 amino acids. The CDR3, as DNA: TGTGCCAGCAGTTTACAGGGGGTTCAGCCCCAGCATTTT. This gives the protein CASSLQGVQPQHF.

This clonotype showed up just a few times. The J gene is TRBJ1-2, the V gene TRBV27; D unresolved. V shed 5 bases and J shed 1 base, with 8 bases lying between them. The CDR3 totals 13 residues. In germline, CDR1 is MNHEY, CDR2 SMNVEV (reference sequence). CDR3 amino acids: CASSSGNNYGYTF. The CDR3 DNA reads TGTGCCAGCAGTAGCGGTAATAACTATGGCTACACCTTC.

The chain employs TRBV9 and TRBJ1-3; D gene unclear. The CDR3 runs to 14 residues. Per the germline V gene, CDR1 is SGDLS and CDR2 is YYNGEE. The ends were cut back, 0 bases at V and 0 bases at J, with 4 bases in the middle. CDR3 in amino acids: CASSVGNSGNTIYF. The CDR3 DNA follows: TGTGCCAGCAGCGTAGGCAACTCTGGAAACACCATATATTTT.

This chain connects TRBV20-1 to TRBJ1-2; the match to TRBD1 covers 8 bases. Germline V lookup: CDR1 DFQATT, CDR2 SNEGSKA (reference sequence). This CDR3 is built from 12 residues. After removal of 6 bases from V and 4 bases from J, the junction contained 4 bases not matched to a gene. CDR3 nucleotides: TGCAGTGCAGACAGGGGCGGCTATGGCTACACCTTC. Translation: CSADRGGYGYTF.

This clonotype has at least ten counts. The rearrangement uses TRBV7-2 and TRBJ2-2; a weak D match, TRBD1 (6 bases). The CDR3 sequence is 15 residues long. Trimming shortened V by 1 base and J by 4 bases, and 10 bases separated the two germline ends. In germline, CDR1 is SGHTA, CDR2 FQGNSA. CDR3 sequence: CASSLEGVGTGELFF. In DNA, the CDR3 is TGTGCCAGCAGCTTAGAGGGGGTCGGCACCGGGGAGCTGTTTTTT.

This chain links TRBV7-2 with TRBJ2-1; no clear D gene. Germline CDR1 is SGHTA and CDR2 is FQGNSA. V shed 1 base and J shed 9 bases, with 7 bases lying between them. This CDR3 has 12 residues. The CDR3 DNA sequence: TGTGCCAGCAGCTTAGTAGCCGTTGAGCAGTTCTTC. Amino acids: CASSLVAVEQFF.

This clonotype was counted a few times. This rearrangement joins TRBV2 to TRBJ2-5; D not resolved. V shed 1 base and J shed 4 bases, with 7 bases lying between them. The CDR3 spans 13 residues. The germline gives CDR1 SNHLY, CDR2 FYNNEI. The CDR3 loop reads CASSEVVGETQYF. CDR3 nucleotides: TGTGCCAGCAGTGAAGTGGTAGGAGAGACCCAGTACTTC.

This clonotype was observed at least ten times. The V gene is TRBV6-5, the J gene TRBJ1-5; 7 bases are shared with TRBD1. The V segment lost 4 bases and the J segment 5 bases; nucleotides outside the gene matches: 14. Looked up from germline, CDR1 is MNHEY and CDR2 is SVGAGI. The CDR3 consists of 17 residues. DNA of the CDR3: TGTGCCAGCAGTTCTCGGGACAGTAGATTCGGGGATCAGCCCCAGCATTTT. Its translation: CASSSRDSRFGDQPQHF.

This clonotype was counted at least ten times. The rearrangement links TRBV11-2 to TRBJ2-1, with unresolved D. The germline V gene encodes CDR1 SGHAT and CDR2 FQNNGV. This CDR3 spans 14 amino acids. V was pared by 2 bases and J by 9 bases, with 14 bases between. The CDR3 DNA follows: TGTGCCAGCAGCTTAATGGGGTCAGGCGGTGAGCAGTTCTTC. Amino acid sequence: CASSLMGSGGEQFF.

This clonotype has just a few counts. This rearrangement joins TRBV7-9 to TRBJ2-2, with TRBD1 identical over 8 bases. The CDR3 is made up of 15 amino acids. Germline V gene lookup returns CDR1 SEHNR and CDR2 FQNEAQ (reference sequence). Trimming at V came to 5 bases and at J to 4 bases, leaving 6 bases not matched to a gene. The CDR3 sequence: CASSTRDRTTGELFF. The CDR3 DNA follows: TGTGCCAGCAGCACAAGGGACAGGACCACCGGGGAGCTGTTTTTT.

The chain couples TRBV9 to TRBJ2-1; no clear D gene. This CDR3 is built from 11 residues. V was shortened by 0 bases and J by 5 bases, with 0 bases between the two germline ends. Germline V lookup: CDR1 SGDLS, CDR2 YYNGEE. The CDR3 reads CASSVDNEQFF. The CDR3 region has the DNA TGTGCCAGCAGCGTAGACAATGAGCAGTTCTTC.

The chain employs TRBV5-6 and TRBJ2-7; 7 nucleotides agree with TRBD2. The ends lost 0 bases at V and 3 bases at J; junction bases unmatched: 6. Germline values: CDR1 SGHDT, CDR2 YYEEEE. The CDR3 covers 15 residues. The CDR3 protein is CASSLGASGNYEQYF. The DNA for the CDR3 is TGTGCCAGCAGCTTGGGGGCTAGCGGAAACTACGAGCAGTACTTC.

The chain uses TRBV7-8 and TRBJ2-7; perhaps TRBD2 as D (5 bases). Between the trimmed V and J ends, which lost 1 base and 2 bases, there was a span of 15 bases. The germline gives CDR1 SGHVS, CDR2 FQNEAQ. The CDR3 totals 16 residues. The CDR3 protein is CASSLVAGISPYEQYF. The CDR3 DNA sequence: TGTGCCAGCAGCTTAGTCGCCGGGATCAGCCCCTACGAGCAGTACTTC.